This T cell receptor (beta chain) was recovered during a study of blood T cell repertoires in COVID-19. Turning to the study itself: Both acute and convalescent COVID-19 samples were obtained from the United States, Italy and Spain. Sample material is recorded as cDNA or gDNA derived from T cells, B-cell-depleted T cells, or PBMCs.

In the authors' workflow: Estimated nucleated cell counts came from reference gene primer amplification. Repertoires were generated with immunoSEQ multiplex PCR, while TCRdb's copy carries only in-frame clones and drops some. V, J and clone size derive from that table, while D and trimming were established from the DNA sequence. Counted here are tens of thousands of clones, 70% to 90% occurring once; the ten biggest clones make up roughly 5%. Per germline, CDR1 SEHNR and CDR2 FQNEAQ (reference sequence). Trimming left V 6 bases short and J 0 bases short, with 15 bases between. This CDR3 is 15 amino acids long.

The receptor was isolated from a man between 65 and 85 years old with acute or convalescent COVID-19. The J gene is TRBJ2-7, the V gene TRBV7-9; TRBD2 might be the D (6 bases). What was sequenced was peripheral blood. DNA of the CDR3: TGTGCCAGCAGGCTTGGGACTGACAGCTCCTACGAGCAGTACTTC. Amino acids: CASRLGTDSSYEQYF.